This T cell receptor beta chain stems from a study of T cells in Graves' hyperthyroidism and ophthalmopathy. Study-level background: Once the initial diagnosis was made, peripheral blood was obtained before any treatment. General study points: Appearing also in blood were most of the thyroid clonotypes expanded above 0.001.

V lost 4 bases and J 2 bases, leaving 19 bases between the germline ends. Germline V lookup: CDR1 SQVTM, CDR2 ANQGSEA. This CDR3 is 16 amino acids long. Amplification targeted TCR beta CDR3 regions from RNA transcripts. A set of HTBI primers served as the primers for a first-round RT-PCR of the TCR CDR3. TCRdb re-called the multiplex PCR reads through MiXCR, storing one row per CDR3 protein. The sample records approximately 220,000 distinct CDR3 sequences, 15% to 20% being singletons. This clonotype has ten or more counts. No antigen is known for it. Newly diagnosed hyperthyroidism patients aged 18 to 65 years had disease lasting under 2 months. Exclusion criteria comprised uncontrolled infection, other autoimmune disease, pregnancy or lactation.

The chain uses TRBV29-1 and TRBJ2-3; possibly TRBD1 for D (6 bases). Source material: blood. The receptor was derived from a man between 35 and 55 years old with Graves' hyperthyroidism. CDR3 sequence reads: CSVGDEQGTNTDTQYF. The CDR3 DNA reads as TGCAGCGTTGGAGACGAACAGGGAACTAACACAGATACGCAGTATTTT.